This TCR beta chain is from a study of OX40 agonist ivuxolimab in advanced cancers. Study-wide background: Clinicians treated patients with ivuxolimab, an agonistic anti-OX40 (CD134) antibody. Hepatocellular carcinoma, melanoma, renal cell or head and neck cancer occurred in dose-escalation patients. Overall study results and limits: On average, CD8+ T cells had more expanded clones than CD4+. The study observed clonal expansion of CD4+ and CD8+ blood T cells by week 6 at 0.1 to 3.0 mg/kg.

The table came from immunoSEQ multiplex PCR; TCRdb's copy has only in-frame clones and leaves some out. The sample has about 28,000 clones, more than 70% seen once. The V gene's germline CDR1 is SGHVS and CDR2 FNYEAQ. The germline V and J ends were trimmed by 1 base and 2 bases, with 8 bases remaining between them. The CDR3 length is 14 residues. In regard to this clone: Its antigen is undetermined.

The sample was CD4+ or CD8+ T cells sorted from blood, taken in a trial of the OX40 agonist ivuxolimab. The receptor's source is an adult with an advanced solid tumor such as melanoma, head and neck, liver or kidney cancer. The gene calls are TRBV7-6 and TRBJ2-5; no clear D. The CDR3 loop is CASSLGAEQETQYF. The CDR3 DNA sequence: TGTGCCAGCAGCTTAGGGGCAGAACAAGAGACCCAGTACTTC.